This TCR beta chain stems from a study of human T cells and chemical hapten exposure. Study overall: Variation in per-sample TCR yields came mainly from small pooled library volume differences.

The authors extracted total RNA from unfractionated whole blood. This clonotype has ten or more counts. Unique molecular identifiers were attached to individual cDNA molecules during library preparation. A single record per CDR3 protein comes from TCRdb applying MiXCR to the reads. The data show about 120,000 distinct CDR3 sequences, with 6.5% to 10% seen just once and just over 1.4% held by the top ten. Germline-derived CDR1 and CDR2 are SEHNR and FQNEAQ (reference sequence). This CDR3 has 14 residues. Trimming took off 6 bases at V and 0 bases at J, with 11 bases between the two ends. The specimen sequenced was whole blood. V and J are TRBV7-9 and TRBJ1-2; no reliable D call. The sequence derives from a human donor in good health. Some clones in this sample may be carry-over from other donors' samples. CDR3 in DNA: TGTGCCAGCAGTTTAAGAACAACTAACTATGGCTACACCTTC. It is translated as CASSLRTTNYGYTF.